This TCR beta chain was sequenced during a study of T cell responses to AZD1222 COVID-19 vaccine. Sequencing was performed with immunoSEQ multiplex PCR; in TCRdb, only in-frame clones are kept and a portion is missing. Of 130,000 to 150,000 clones listed, about 89% are singletons. The CDR3 has 15 amino acids. V gave up 0 bases and J gave up 2 bases, with 5 bases separating them. The germline CDR1 and CDR2 sequences are MNHEY and SMNVEV (reference sequence). This TCR was sampled from an adult in good health. The sequences come from peripheral blood, collected on day 0 of MenACWY control vaccination. The gene calls are TRBV27 and TRBJ1-6, with D uncertain. In nucleotides, the CDR3 is TGTGCCAGCAGTTTATCGAGTACCTATAATTCACCCCTCCACTTT. Translating it yields CASSLSSTYNSPLHF.